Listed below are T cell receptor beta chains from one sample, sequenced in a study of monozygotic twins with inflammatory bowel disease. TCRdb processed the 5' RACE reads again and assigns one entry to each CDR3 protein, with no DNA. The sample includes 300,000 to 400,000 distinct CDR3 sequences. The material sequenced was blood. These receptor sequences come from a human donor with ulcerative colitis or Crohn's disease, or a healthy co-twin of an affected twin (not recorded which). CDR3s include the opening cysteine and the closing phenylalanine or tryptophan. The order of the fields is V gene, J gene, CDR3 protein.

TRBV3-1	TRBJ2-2	CASSPTSGRGKAGELFF
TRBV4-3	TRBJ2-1	CASSHALAGGLNEQFF
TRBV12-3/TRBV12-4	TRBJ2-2	CASSLGGAGVTGELFF
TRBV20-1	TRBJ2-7	CSATPGRALDEQYF
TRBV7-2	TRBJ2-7	CASSPDRSTYEQYF
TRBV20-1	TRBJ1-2	CSAPLGAAAYGYTF
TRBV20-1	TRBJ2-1	CSADGTSGNEQFF
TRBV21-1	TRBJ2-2	CASSKVAVHYTSTGELFF
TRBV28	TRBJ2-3	CASITREIGRQYF
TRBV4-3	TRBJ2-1	CASSQDYRTAQSSYNEQFF
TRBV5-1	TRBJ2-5	CASSSGPGQETQYF
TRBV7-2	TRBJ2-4	CASSPGSKNIQYF
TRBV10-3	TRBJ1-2	CAISESTGTYGYTF
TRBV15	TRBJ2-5	CATSSGGTVRRETQYF
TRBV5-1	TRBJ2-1	CASSPPNYDEQFF
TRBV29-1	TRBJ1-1	CSAHRTVNTEAFF
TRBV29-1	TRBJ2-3	CSVATSGLSTDTQYF
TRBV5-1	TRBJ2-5	CASSLASSGIGETQYF